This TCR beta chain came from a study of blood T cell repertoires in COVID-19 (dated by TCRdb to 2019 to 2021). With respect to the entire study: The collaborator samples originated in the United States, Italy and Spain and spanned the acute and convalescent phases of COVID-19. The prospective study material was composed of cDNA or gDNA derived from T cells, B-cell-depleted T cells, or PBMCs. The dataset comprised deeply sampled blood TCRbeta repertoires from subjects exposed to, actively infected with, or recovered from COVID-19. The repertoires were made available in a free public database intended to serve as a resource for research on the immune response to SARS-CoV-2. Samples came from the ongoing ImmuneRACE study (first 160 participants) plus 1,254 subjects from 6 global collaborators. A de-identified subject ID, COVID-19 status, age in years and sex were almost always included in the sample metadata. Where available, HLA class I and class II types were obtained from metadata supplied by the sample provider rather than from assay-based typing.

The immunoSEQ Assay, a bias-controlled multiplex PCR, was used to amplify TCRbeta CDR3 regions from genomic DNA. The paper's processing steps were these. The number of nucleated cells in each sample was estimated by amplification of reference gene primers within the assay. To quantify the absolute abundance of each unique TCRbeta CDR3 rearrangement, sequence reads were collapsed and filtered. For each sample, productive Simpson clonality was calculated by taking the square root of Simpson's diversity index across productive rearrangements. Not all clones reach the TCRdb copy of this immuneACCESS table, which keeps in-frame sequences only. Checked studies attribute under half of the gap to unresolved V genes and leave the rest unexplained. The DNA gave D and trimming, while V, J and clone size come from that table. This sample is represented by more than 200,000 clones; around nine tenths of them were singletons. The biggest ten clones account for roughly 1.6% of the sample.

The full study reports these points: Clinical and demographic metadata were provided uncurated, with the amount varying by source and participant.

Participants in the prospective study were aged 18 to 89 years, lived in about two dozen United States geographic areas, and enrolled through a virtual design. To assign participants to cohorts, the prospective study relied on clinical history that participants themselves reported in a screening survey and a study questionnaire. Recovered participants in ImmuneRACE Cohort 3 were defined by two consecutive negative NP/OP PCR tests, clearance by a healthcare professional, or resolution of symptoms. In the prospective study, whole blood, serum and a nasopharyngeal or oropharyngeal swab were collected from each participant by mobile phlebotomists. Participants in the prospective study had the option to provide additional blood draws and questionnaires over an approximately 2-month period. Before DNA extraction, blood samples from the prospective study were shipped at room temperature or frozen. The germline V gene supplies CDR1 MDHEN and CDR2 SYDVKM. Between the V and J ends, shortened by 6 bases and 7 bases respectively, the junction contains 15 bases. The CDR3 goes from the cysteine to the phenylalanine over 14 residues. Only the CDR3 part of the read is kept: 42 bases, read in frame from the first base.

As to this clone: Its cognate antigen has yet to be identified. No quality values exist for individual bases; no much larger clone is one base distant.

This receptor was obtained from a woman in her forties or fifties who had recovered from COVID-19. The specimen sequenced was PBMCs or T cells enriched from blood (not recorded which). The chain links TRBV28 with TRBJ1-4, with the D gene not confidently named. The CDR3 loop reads CASSLPGEGEKLFF. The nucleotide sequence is TGTGCCAGCAGCCTCCCCGGGGAGGGTGAAAAACTGTTTTTT. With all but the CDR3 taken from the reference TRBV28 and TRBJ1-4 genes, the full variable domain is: DVKVTQSSRYLVKRTGEKVFLECVQDMDHENMFWYRQDPGLGLRLIYFSYDVKMKEKGDIPEGYSVSREKKERFSLILESASTNQTSMYLCASSLPGEGEKLFFGSGTQLSVL.